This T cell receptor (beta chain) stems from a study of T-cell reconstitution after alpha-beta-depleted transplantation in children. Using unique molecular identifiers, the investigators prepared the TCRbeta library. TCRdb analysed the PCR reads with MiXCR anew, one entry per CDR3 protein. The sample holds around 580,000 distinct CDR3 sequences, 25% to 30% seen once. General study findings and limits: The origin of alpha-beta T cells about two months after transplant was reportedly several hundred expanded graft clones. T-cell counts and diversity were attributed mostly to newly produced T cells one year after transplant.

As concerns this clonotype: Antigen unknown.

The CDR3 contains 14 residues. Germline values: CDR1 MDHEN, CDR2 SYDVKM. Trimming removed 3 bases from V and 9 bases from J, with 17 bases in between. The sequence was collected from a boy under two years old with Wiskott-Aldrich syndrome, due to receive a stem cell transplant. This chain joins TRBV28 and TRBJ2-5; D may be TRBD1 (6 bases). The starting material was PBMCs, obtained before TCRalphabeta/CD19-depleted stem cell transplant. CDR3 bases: TGTGCCAGCAGTTTGCCTAACCAGGGGTTTGCCCAGTACTTC. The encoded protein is CASSLPNQGFAQYF.